The 10 T cell receptor beta chains given below trace back to one sample, sequenced in a study of T cell changes during pregnancy in multiple sclerosis. Sequenced by immunoSEQ multiplex PCR; TCRdb stores in-frame clones only, minus some. The repertoire holds under 60,000 clones, with almost 95% as singletons. This material consisted of CD4+ T cells from peripheral blood mononuclear cells, taken in the third trimester of pregnancy. Receptor source: a female donor with multiple sclerosis, enrolled in a pregnancy study.

This rearrangement joins TRBV6-1 to TRBJ2-7; perhaps TRBD2 as D (6 bases). V lost 7 bases and J lost 1, with 17 bases in between. This CDR3 is built from 15 residues. Germline CDR1 is MNHNS and CDR2 is SASEGT. CDR3 in DNA: TGTGCCAGCAACGTTAGGAGGGGACTTTCCTACGAGCAGTACTTC. This sequence encodes CASNVRRGLSYEQYF.

The V and J genes are TRBV19 and TRBJ2-1; 11 positions agree with TRBD1. CDR3 size: 15 residues. V was clipped by 7 bases and J by 9 bases; unmatched bases: 11. Germline CDR1 is LNHDA and CDR2 is SQIVND (reference sequence). CDR3 sequence: CASTKGTGGLGEQFF. The CDR3 coding sequence is TGTGCCAGTACTAAAGGGACAGGGGGTTTAGGTGAGCAGTTCTTC.

A single count supports this clone. The chain recombines TRBV5-6 with TRBJ1-1, with D perhaps TRBD1 (6 bases). CDR1 and CDR2 from the germline V gene are SGHDT and YYEEEE. The CDR3 is made up of 14 amino acids. The V and J ends lost 0 bases and 4 bases respectively, with 10 bases between them. The CDR3 protein is CASSLGEGGTEAFF. As DNA, the CDR3 is TGTGCCAGCAGCTTGGGGGAGGGGGGCACTGAAGCTTTCTTT.

The V gene is TRBV5-1, the J gene TRBJ2-7, with 8 bases aligning to TRBD2. V shed 1 base and J 4 bases; nucleotides not matched to a gene: 7. Germline CDR1 SGHRS, CDR2 YFSETQ. The CDR3 spans 15 residues. The CDR3 nucleotides are TGCGCCAGCAGCTTGTCGGCGAGCGGGAGATACGAGCAGTACTTC. Translation gives CASSLSASGRYEQYF.

This chain connects TRBV28 to TRBJ1-2; D gene uncertain. CDR3 size: 12 residues. V lost 8 bases and J 1 base, leaving 8 bases between the germline ends. CDR1 is MDHEN and CDR2 is SYDVKM in the germline V gene. DNA of the CDR3: TGTGCCAGCGGCACAAGTAACTATGGCTACACCTTC. It codes for CASGTSNYGYTF.

The gene calls are TRBV28 and TRBJ1-3; 9 bases map to TRBD1. The CDR3 spans 14 residues. Germline-derived CDR1 and CDR2 are MDHEN and SYDVKM. The V and J ends lost 6 bases and 5 bases, in that order; junction bases with no gene match: 5. DNA for the CDR3: TGTGCCAGCAGCGACGGGACAGGGAGAAACACCATATATTTT. Protein: CASSDGTGRNTIYF. Based on the CDR3 plus reference TRBV28 and TRBJ1-3, the full variable domain is DVKVTQSSRYLVKRTGEKVFLECVQDMDHENMFWYRQDPGLGLRLIYFSYDVKMKEKGDIPEGYSVSREKKERFSLILESASTNQTSMYLCASSDGTGRNTIYFGEGSWLTVV.

The chain carries TRBV7-3 and TRBJ1-1; TRBD1 agrees at 8 bases. Germline-derived CDR1 and CDR2 are SGHTA and FQGTGA. With V trimmed by 4 bases and J by 3 bases, 7 bases remained unmatched. The CDR3 has 15 residues. The CDR3 region has the DNA TGTGCCAGCAGCTCCTCAGGGGGCGGGTACACTGAAGCTTTCTTT. This encodes CASSSSGGGYTEAFF.

V usage is TRBV10-3 and J usage is TRBJ2-5, with 9 bases that match TRBD2. Germline lookup yields CDR1 ENHRY and CDR2 SYGVKD. V dropped 0 bases and J dropped 9; count of bases not matched to a gene: 11. This CDR3 contains 16 residues. The CDR3 here is CAISESGLASSGSQYF. The CDR3 bases are TGTGCCATCAGTGAGTCAGGACTAGCGTCCTCGGGTTCCCAGTACTTC.

The rearrangement links TRBV10-3 to TRBJ2-5; D unresolved. V dropped 0 bases and J dropped 1 base, with 6 bases sitting between them. This CDR3 region has 14 residues. Germline CDR1 and CDR2: ENHRY and SYGVKD. The CDR3 protein is CAISESNSQETQYF. DNA of the CDR3: TGTGCCATCAGTGAGTCGAACAGCCAAGAGACCCAGTACTTC.

The chain carries TRBV30 and TRBJ1-3; D gene unclear. The V end was cut by 1 base, the J end by 3 bases, with 7 bases between. Germline-derived CDR1 and CDR2 are GTSNPN and SVGIG (reference sequence). The length of the CDR3 is 13 residues. CDR3 sequence (DNA): TGTGCCTGGAGTGCAGTCCTTGGAAACACCATATATTTT. As protein: CAWSAVLGNTIYF.